This T cell receptor (beta chain) was profiled in a study of blood T cell repertoires in COVID-19 (dated by TCRdb to the early 2020s). Background on the whole study: The collaborator samples originated in the United States, Italy and Spain and spanned the acute and convalescent phases of COVID-19. The prospective study material was composed of cDNA or gDNA derived from T cells, B-cell-depleted T cells, or PBMCs. Deeply sampled blood TCRbeta repertoires from subjects exposed to, actively infected with, or recovered from COVID-19 were included in the dataset. A de-identified subject ID, COVID-19 status, age in years and sex were almost always included in the sample metadata. The samples were drawn from two sources: the first 160 participants of the ongoing ImmuneRACE study, and over 1,000 subjects contributed by 6 global collaborators. The repertoires were made available in a free public database intended to serve as a resource for research on the immune response to SARS-CoV-2. Where available, HLA class I and class II types were obtained from metadata supplied by the sample provider rather than from assay-based typing.

The immunoSEQ Assay, a bias-controlled multiplex PCR, was used to amplify TCRbeta CDR3 regions from genomic DNA. Regarding the original processing steps: The number of nucleated cells in each sample was estimated from the amplification of reference gene primers within the assay. Sequence reads were collapsed and filtered to measure the absolute abundance of every unique TCRbeta CDR3 rearrangement. For each sample, productive Simpson clonality was calculated as the square root of Simpson's diversity index over productive rearrangements. TCRdb took this table from immuneACCESS and kept in-frame rearrangements with V and J called. Such tables lack part of the clones; where checked against another copy, unresolved V genes explain under half of the gap, and the rest is unexplained. The V and J calls and clone size come from that table; D and trimming were worked out from the DNA. This sample holds some 220,000 clones; 80% to 85% were observed only once. The top ten clones comprise roughly 2.4% of the sample.

The paper as a whole reports these results and caveats: How much clinical and demographic metadata was included differed by source and by participant, and the metadata was provided uncurated.

The CDR3 starts with the cysteine, ends with the phenylalanine, and has 12 residues. CDR3 DNA is the only sequence kept; it has 36 bases, read in frame from the first base. Trimming removed 0 bases from V and 14 bases from J, leaving 13 bases between the germline ends. CDR1 and CDR2, per the germline V gene, are MGHRA and YSYEKL. Collaborating institutions collected whole blood in K2EDTA tubes following their own protocols. For TCRbeta analysis, collaborators shipped samples in one of three forms: frozen whole blood, isolated PBMCs, or DNA extracted from either of those sample types. Notes on this clone: Its antigen is not yet known. Per-nucleotide qualities are absent, and no much larger clonotype sits a single base away.

The sequence joins TRBV4-1 to TRBJ1-2; TRBD1 is perhaps the D gene, given 6 matching bases. This TCR came from an older woman with acute or convalescent COVID-19. Sequenced input: peripheral blood. The CDR3: CASSQETGFVTF. The nucleotide sequence is given as TGCGCCAGCAGCCAAGAAACAGGGTTCGTGACCTTC.